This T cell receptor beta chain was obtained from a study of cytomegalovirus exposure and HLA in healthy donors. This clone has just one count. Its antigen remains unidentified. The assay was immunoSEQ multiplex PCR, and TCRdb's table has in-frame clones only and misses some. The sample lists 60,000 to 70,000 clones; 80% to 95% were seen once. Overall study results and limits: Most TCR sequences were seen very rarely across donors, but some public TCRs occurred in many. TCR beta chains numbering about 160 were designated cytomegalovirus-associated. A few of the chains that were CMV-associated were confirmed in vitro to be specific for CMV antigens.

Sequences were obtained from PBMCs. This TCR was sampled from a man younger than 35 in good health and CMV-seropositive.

The CDR3 nucleotides read TGTGCCAGCAGTTACTCGACAGGGCCCAGAGCAAAACTGTTTTTT. It specifies CASSYSTGPRAKLFF. The chain links TRBV6-5 to TRBJ1-4; TRBD1 agrees at 7 bases. This CDR3 contains 15 residues. Losses at the gene ends were 0 bases for V and 10 bases for J; bases not matched to a gene: 8. CDR1 is MNHEY and CDR2 is SVGAGI in the germline V gene.